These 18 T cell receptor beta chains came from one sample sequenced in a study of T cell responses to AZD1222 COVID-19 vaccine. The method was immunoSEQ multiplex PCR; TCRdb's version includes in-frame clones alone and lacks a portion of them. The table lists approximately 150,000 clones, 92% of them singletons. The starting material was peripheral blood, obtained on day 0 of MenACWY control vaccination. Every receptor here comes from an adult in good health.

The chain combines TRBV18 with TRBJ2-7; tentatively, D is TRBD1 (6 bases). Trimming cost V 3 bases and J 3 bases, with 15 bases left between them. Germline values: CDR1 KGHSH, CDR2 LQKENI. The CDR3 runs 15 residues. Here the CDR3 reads CASSPSRDRNYEQYF. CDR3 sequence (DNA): TGTGCCAGCTCACCCTCCCGAGACAGGAACTACGAGCAGTACTTC.

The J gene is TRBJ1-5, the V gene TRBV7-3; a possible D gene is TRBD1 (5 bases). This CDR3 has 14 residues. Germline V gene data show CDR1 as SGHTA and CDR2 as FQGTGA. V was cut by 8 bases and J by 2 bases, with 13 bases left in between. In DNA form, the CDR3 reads TGTGCCAGCCGGAAAAGGGGTTGCAATCAGCCCCAGCATTTT. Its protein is CASRKRGCNQPQHF.

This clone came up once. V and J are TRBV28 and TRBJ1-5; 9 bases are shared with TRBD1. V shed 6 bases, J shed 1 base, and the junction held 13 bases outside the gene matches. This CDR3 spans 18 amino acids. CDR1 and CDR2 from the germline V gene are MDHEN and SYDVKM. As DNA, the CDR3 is TGTGCCAGCAGCCTACCGGGACAGGGATTAGCAAGCAATCAGCCCCAGCATTTT. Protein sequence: CASSLPGQGLASNQPQHF.

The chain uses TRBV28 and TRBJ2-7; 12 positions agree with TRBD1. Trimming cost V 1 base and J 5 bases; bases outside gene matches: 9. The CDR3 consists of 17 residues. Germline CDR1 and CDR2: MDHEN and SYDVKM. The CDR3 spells CASSLLGGTGGLDEQYF. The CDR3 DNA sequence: TGTGCCAGCAGTTTATTGGGTGGGACAGGGGGCTTAGACGAGCAGTACTTC.

In DNA, the CDR3 is TGCGCCAGCAGCCAGGGACAGGGGAACTACAATGAGCAGTTCTTC. Protein: CASSQGQGNYNEQFF. The chain has TRBV5-1 and TRBJ2-1; 10 bases match TRBD1. CDR1 is SGHRS and CDR2 is YFSETQ in the germline V gene. The trim removed 4 bases at V and 3 bases at J, leaving 4 bases unmatched. The CDR3 loop spans 15 amino acids.

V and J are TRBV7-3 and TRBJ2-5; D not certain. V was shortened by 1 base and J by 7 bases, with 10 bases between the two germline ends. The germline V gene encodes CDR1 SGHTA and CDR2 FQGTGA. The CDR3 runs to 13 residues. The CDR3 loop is CASSLNPTGTQYF. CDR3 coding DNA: TGTGCCAGCAGCTTAAACCCGACCGGGACCCAGTACTTC.

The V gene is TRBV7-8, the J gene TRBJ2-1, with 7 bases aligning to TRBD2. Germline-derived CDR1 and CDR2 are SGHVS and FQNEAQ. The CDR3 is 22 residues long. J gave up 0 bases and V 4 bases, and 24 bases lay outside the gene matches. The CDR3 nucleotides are TGTGCCAGCAGCTCAAGGGGTCGGGGACTAACGATATTGGAGAGCTCCTACAATGAGCAGTTCTTC. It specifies CASSSRGRGLTILESSYNEQFF.

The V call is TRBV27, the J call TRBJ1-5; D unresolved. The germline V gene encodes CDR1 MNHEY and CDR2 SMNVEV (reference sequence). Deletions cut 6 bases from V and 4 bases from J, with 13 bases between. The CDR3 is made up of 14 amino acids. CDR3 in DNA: TGTGCCAGCAGGAGGTCGGGTGGGAATCAGCCCCAGCATTTT. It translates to CASRRSGGNQPQHF.

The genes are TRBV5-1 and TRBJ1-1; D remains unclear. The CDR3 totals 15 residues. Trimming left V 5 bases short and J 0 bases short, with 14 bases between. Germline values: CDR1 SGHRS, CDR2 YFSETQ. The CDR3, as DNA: TGCGCCAGCAGAGTGGAGGCGGACCTGAACACTGAAGCTTTCTTT. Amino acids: CASRVEADLNTEAFF. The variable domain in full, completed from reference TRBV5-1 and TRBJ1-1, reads KAGVTQTPRYLIKTRGQQVTLSCSPISGHRSVSWYQQTPGQGLQFLFEYFSETQRNKGNFPGRFSGRQFSNSRSEMNVSTLELGDSALYLCASRVEADLNTEAFFGQGTRLTVV.

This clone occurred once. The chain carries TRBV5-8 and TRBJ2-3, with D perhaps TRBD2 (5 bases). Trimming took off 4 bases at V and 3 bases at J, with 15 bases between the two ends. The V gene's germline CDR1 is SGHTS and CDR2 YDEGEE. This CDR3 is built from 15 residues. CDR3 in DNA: TGTGCCAGCAGCGCGGGCCGTTATGAAACAGATACGCAGTATTTT. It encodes CASSAGRYETDTQYF.

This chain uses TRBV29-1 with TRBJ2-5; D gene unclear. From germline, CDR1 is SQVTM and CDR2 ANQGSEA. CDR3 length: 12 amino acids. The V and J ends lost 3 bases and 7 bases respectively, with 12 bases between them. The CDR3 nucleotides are TGCAGCGTTGAGGGGTCAAGACGGACCCAGTACTTC. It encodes CSVEGSRRTQYF.

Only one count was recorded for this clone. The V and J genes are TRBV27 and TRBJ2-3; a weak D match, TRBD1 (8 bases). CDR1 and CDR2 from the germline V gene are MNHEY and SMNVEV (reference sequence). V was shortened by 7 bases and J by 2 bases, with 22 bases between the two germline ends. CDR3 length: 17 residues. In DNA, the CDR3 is TGTGCCAGCATTAACAGGGGGGGGCTCCTATCCACAGATACGCAGTATTTT. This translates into CASINRGGLLSTDTQYF.

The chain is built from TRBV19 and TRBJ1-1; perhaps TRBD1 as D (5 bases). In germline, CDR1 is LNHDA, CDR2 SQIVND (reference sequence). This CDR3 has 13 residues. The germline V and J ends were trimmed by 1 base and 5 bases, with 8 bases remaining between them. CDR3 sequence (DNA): TGTGCCAGTAGTATAGTCCAGGGAACTGAAGCTTTCTTT. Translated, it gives CASSIVQGTEAFF. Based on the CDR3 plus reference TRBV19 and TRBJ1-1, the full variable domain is DGGITQSPKYLFRKEGQNVTLSCEQNLNHDAMYWYRQDPGQGLRLIYYSQIVNDFQKGDIAEGYSVSREKKESFPLTVTSAQKNPTAFYLCASSIVQGTEAFFGQGTRLTVV.

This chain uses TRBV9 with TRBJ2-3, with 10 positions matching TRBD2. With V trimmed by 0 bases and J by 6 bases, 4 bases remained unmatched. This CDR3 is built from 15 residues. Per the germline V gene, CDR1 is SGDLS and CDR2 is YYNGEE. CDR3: CASSVVSSGRDTQYF. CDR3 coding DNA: TGTGCCAGCAGCGTAGTGAGTAGCGGGAGGGATACGCAGTATTTT.

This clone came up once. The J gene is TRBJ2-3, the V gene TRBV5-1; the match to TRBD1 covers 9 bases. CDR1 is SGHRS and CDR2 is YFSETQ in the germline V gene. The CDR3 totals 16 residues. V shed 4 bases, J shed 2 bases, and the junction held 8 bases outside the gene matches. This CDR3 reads CASSEDRGPVTDTQYF. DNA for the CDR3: TGCGCCAGCAGCGAGGACAGGGGACCGGTCACAGATACGCAGTATTTT.

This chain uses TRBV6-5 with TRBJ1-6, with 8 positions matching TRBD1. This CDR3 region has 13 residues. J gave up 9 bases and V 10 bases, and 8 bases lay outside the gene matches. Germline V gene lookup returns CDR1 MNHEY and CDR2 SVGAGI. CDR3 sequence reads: CATRTGIVSPLHF. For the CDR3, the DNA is TGTGCCACCCGGACAGGGATTGTTTCACCCCTCCACTTT.

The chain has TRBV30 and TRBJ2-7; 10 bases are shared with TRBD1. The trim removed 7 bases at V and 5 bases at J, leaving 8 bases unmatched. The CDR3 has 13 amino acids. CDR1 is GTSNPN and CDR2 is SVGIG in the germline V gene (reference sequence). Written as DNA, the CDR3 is TGTGCCTATCGGGACAGGGGCATCCACGAGCAGTACTTC. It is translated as CAYRDRGIHEQYF.

The CDR3: CASSLSAIPGTSYEQYF. The CDR3 DNA reads TGTGCCAGCAGTTTATCGGCCATCCCAGGGACTTCCTACGAGCAGTACTTC. The chain is built from TRBV27 and TRBJ2-7, with D possibly matching TRBD2 (6 bases). CDR3 length: 17 amino acids. Germline loops: CDR1 MNHEY, CDR2 SMNVEV (reference sequence). V dropped 0 bases and J dropped 1 base, with 16 bases sitting between them.